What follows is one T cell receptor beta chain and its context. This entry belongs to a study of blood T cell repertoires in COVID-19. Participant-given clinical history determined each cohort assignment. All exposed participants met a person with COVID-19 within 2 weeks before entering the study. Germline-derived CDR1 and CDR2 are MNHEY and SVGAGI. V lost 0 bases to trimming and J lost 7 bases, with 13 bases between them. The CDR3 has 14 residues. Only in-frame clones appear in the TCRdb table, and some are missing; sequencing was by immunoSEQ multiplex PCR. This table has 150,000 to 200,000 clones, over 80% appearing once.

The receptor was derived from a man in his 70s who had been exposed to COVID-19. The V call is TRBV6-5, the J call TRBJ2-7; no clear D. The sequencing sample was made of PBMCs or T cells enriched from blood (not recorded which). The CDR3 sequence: CASSYSTRLAEQYF. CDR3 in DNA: TGTGCCAGCAGTTACTCCACCCGACTCGCGGAGCAGTACTTC.